The 7 T cell receptor beta chains in this list originate from one sample, sequenced in a study of blood T cells in healthy people across ages. Together with a sample-barcoded 5' primer, a J-beta primer mix was included in a second PCR lasting about 7 to 11 cycles. TCRdb recomputed calls from the 5' RACE reads with MiXCR, one row per CDR3 protein. The sample holds around 580,000 distinct CDR3 sequences; 40% to 50% are singletons and the top ten take around 23%. Material for sequencing was blood. These receptors were obtained from a man aged 80 or over in good health.

The genes are TRBV6-2 or TRBV6-3 and TRBJ2-4, with a tentative D call TRBD1 (5 bases). The end of the DNA fits TRBJ2-7 better, so the J call may be wrong. Germline values: CDR1 MNHEY, CDR2 SVGEGT. The CDR3 extends over 13 amino acids. The CDR3: CASNDRPNYEQYF. Written as DNA, the CDR3 is TGTGCCAGCAATGACAGACCAAACTACGAGCAGTACTTC.

The chain joins TRBV13 to TRBJ2-3; 9 nucleotides agree with TRBD2. The CDR3 length is 17 residues. Germline CDR1 is PRHDT and CDR2 is FYEKMQ (reference sequence). The J segment lost 2 bases and the V segment lost 1 base, leaving 7 bases of the junction unmatched. CDR3 nucleotide sequence: TGTGCCAGCAGCTTAGTGGGCCTAGCGGGAACCACAGATACGCAGTATTTT. Amino acids: CASSLVGLAGTTDTQYF. The entire variable domain, with the rest obtained from reference TRBV13 and TRBJ2-3, is as follows: AAGVIQSPRHLIKEKRETATLKCYPIPRHDTVYWYQQGPGQDPQFLISFYEKMQSDKGSIPDRFSAQQFSDYHSELNMSSLELGDSALYFCASSLVGLAGTTDTQYFGPGTRLTVL.

CDR3 nucleotides: TGTGCCAGCAGCGATACGGGCCCTACGGAGACCCAGTACTTC. This sequence encodes CASSDTGPTETQYF. The chain links TRBV6-2 or TRBV6-3 to TRBJ2-5, with unresolved D. Trimming took 6 bases from V and 5 from J, leaving 16 bases between them. The CDR3 runs 14 residues. From germline, CDR1 is MNHEY and CDR2 SVGEGT.

This chain links TRBV6-6 with TRBJ1-2; D uncertain. This CDR3 has 14 residues. CDR1 MNHNY and CDR2 SVGAGI come from the germline V gene (reference sequence). Deletions cut 6 bases from V and 9 bases from J, with 20 bases between. CDR3 DNA sequence: TGTGCCAGCAGCCCAGGTTCCGGAAAATATTGCTACACCTTC. Its protein is CASSPGSGKYCYTF.

The chain carries TRBV29-1 and TRBJ2-7; maybe TRBD1 (6 bases). Germline loops: CDR1 SQVTM, CDR2 ANQGSEA. There are 12 residues in the CDR3. V gave up 7 bases and J gave up 4 bases, with 14 bases separating them. The CDR3 DNA reads as TGCAGCGCGACCAGGGGACCTTACGAGCAGTACTTC. Its translation is CSATRGPYEQYF.

The V call is TRBV20-1, the J call TRBJ2-7; 7 bases align to TRBD2. This CDR3 spans 14 amino acids. V trimming: 0 bases; J trimming: 3 bases; junction bases outside the gene matches: 5. Germline CDR1 reads DFQATT; CDR2 reads SNEGSKA (reference sequence). DNA of the CDR3: TGCAGTGCTAGAGATACTCAGCGGGGCTACGAGCAGTACTTC. Translated: CSARDTQRGYEQYF.

The genes are TRBV5-6 and TRBJ1-5, with D tentatively TRBD1 (6 bases). V was clipped by 4 bases and J by 6 bases, with 17 bases between them. Germline V gives CDR1 SGHDT, CDR2 YYEEEE. The CDR3 has 15 residues. This chain's CDR3 is CASSPGWGAGQPQHF. As DNA, the CDR3 is TGTGCCAGCAGCCCAGGGTGGGGGGCGGGTCAGCCCCAGCATTTT.